The 24 T cell receptor beta chains reported below all come from one sample, sequenced in a study of OX40 agonist ivuxolimab in advanced cancers. Method: immunoSEQ multiplex PCR; TCRdb's copy keeps in-frame clones and lacks some. Of some 98,000 clones listed, 91% were seen once; the top ten hold 0.25% to 0.35%. The input for sequencing was CD4+ or CD8+ T cells sorted from blood, taken in a trial of the OX40 agonist ivuxolimab. These receptors originate from an adult with an advanced solid tumor such as melanoma, head and neck, liver or kidney cancer.

This clone has only one observation. This chain links TRBV7-2 with TRBJ2-1; 9 bases are shared with TRBD2. Germline V CDR1 and CDR2: SGHTA, FQGNSA. The CDR3 has 17 residues. Germline trimming cut 5 bases from V and 4 bases from J; bases unmatched to any gene: 12. CDR3 sequence: CASSPRASSGDYNEQFF. In DNA form, the CDR3 reads TGTGCCAGCAGCCCCCGAGCCTCTAGCGGGGATTACAATGAGCAGTTCTTC.

V gene TRBV5-6 combines with J gene TRBJ2-1; D perhaps matches TRBD2 (5 bases). V was clipped by 0 bases and J by 8 bases, with 15 bases between them. CDR1 SGHDT and CDR2 YYEEEE come from the germline V gene. The CDR3 loop spans 15 amino acids. Written as DNA, the CDR3 is TGTGCCAGCAGCTTGGAGGCTAGCCGGGCCGATGAGCAGTTCTTC. It translates to CASSLEASRADEQFF. The full variable domain, completed using reference TRBV5-6 and TRBJ2-1, is DAGVTQSPTHLIKTRGQQVTLRCSPKSGHDTVSWYQQALGQGPQFIFQYYEEEERQRGNFPDRFSGHQFPNYSSELNVNALLLGDSALYLCASSLEASRADEQFFGPGTRLTVL.

V and J are TRBV6-5 and TRBJ2-3; 13 bases map to TRBD2. V lost 6 bases, J lost 5 bases, and 5 bases stayed unmatched. The CDR3 length is 15 residues. Germline V gene lookup returns CDR1 MNHEY and CDR2 SVGAGI. CDR3: CASSSGLAGEDTQYF. Written as DNA, the CDR3 is TGTGCCAGCAGCTCCGGACTAGCGGGAGAAGATACGCAGTATTTT.

This clone was counted a few times. The rearrangement links TRBV14 to TRBJ2-7, with 10 bases identical to TRBD2. J was trimmed by 6 bases and V by 2 bases; bases with no gene match: 4. Germline V gene data show CDR1 as SGHDN and CDR2 as FVKESK. CDR3 size: 14 residues. The CDR3 loop is CASSQLAGVREQYF. CDR3 nucleotides: TGTGCCAGCAGCCAACTAGCGGGAGTGCGCGAGCAGTACTTC.

This rearrangement joins TRBV28 to TRBJ1-2; D uncertain. This CDR3 comprises 11 residues. Germline values: CDR1 MDHEN, CDR2 SYDVKM. Trimming shortened V by 5 bases and J by 8 bases, and 9 bases separated the two germline ends. CDR3 sequence: CASSATEGYTF. As DNA, the CDR3 is TGTGCCAGCAGTGCTACGGAGGGCTACACCTTC.

The chain has TRBV7-2 and TRBJ1-1, with TRBD1 as a possible D gene (5 bases). Trimming left V 8 bases short and J 4 bases short, with 17 bases between. The germline gives CDR1 SGHTA, CDR2 FQGNSA. The CDR3 sequence is 14 residues long. CDR3 protein: CASASLGVGTEAFF. The CDR3 DNA reads TGTGCCAGCGCGTCCCTGGGGGTCGGCACTGAAGCTTTCTTT.

The genes are TRBV5-1 and TRBJ1-1, with D unresolved. Trimming stripped 4 bases from V and 4 bases from J, with 11 bases between. The CDR3 covers 13 residues. The germline V gene has CDR1 SGHRS and CDR2 YFSETQ. CDR3 region: CASSPGGSTEAFF. CDR3 DNA: TGCGCCAGCAGCCCGGGAGGTAGCACTGAAGCTTTCTTT.

The chain couples TRBV10-2 to TRBJ2-1; D gene ambiguous. Germline V CDR1 and CDR2: WSHSY, SAAADI. This CDR3 contains 13 residues. The V gene lost 4 bases and the J gene lost 8 bases, with 12 bases spanning the gap. The CDR3 nucleotides read TGCGCCAGCAGTGCACCCCTACTGGATGAGCAGTTCTTC. Protein: CASSAPLLDEQFF.

A remark on this clone: The conserved closing phenylalanine or tryptophan is absent in this CDR3, likely reflecting a read error. The J gene is TRBJ2-7, the V gene TRBV6-5; a possible D gene is TRBD2 (6 bases). Looked up from germline, CDR1 is MNHEY and CDR2 is SVGAGI. The germline V and J ends were trimmed by 9 bases and 2 bases, with 14 bases remaining between them. This CDR3 contains 13 residues. CDR3 sequence reads: CASTRPGAYEQYL. CDR3 bases: TGTGCCAGTACTCGACCGGGAGCCTACGAGCAGTACCTC.

The gene calls are TRBV4-3 and TRBJ2-3; D is ambiguous. Germline V gene sequence: CDR1 LGHNA, CDR2 YSLEER. The CDR3 is 13 residues long. With 0 bases removed from V and 4 bases from J, the gap between germline ends came to 5 bases. CDR3 sequence: CASSQDRPDTQYF. CDR3 DNA: TGCGCCAGCAGCCAAGACCGGCCAGATACGCAGTATTTT.

The chain carries TRBV6-5 and TRBJ2-7, with 9 positions matching TRBD1. With 7 bases clipped from V and 2 bases from J, the junction kept 9 bases outside the gene matches. Germline V lookup: CDR1 MNHEY, CDR2 SVGAGI. This CDR3 is built from 15 residues. The CDR3 spells CASKWAQGAPYEQYF. The CDR3 nucleotides read TGTGCCAGCAAGTGGGCACAGGGGGCCCCCTACGAGCAGTACTTC.

This chain uses TRBV29-1 with TRBJ2-1; D uncertain. Per the germline V gene, CDR1 is SQVTM and CDR2 is ANQGSEA. V lost 6 bases to trimming and J lost 5 bases, with 5 bases between them. The CDR3 runs 10 residues. This CDR3 is CSVGNNEQFF. CDR3 sequence (DNA): TGCAGCGTGGGTAACAATGAGCAGTTCTTC.

This sequence joins TRBV7-2 and TRBJ2-5; the D is unclear. In germline, CDR1 is SGHTA, CDR2 FQGNSA. This CDR3 contains 13 residues. Trimming took off 2 bases at V and 4 bases at J, with 8 bases between the two ends. The CDR3 coding sequence is TGTGCCAGCAGCTTAAAATTTTCAGAGACCCAGTACTTC. The encoded protein is CASSLKFSETQYF.

The rearrangement uses TRBV6-6 and TRBJ1-5; possible D gene TRBD1, 6 bases. The V gene lost 5 bases and the J gene lost 3 bases, with 8 bases spanning the gap. Germline values: CDR1 MNHNY, CDR2 SVGAGI (reference sequence). CDR3 length: 13 residues. CDR3 loop: CASSRQVNQPQHF. As DNA, the CDR3 is TGTGCCAGCAGTCGACAGGTCAATCAGCCCCAGCATTTT.

V gene TRBV7-9 combines with J gene TRBJ2-3; D is unresolved. Trimming took 6 bases from V and 1 from J, leaving 14 bases between them. The CDR3 length is 15 residues. Germline CDR1 reads SEHNR; CDR2 reads FQNEAQ (reference sequence). The CDR3 nucleotides are TGTGCCAGCAGTTTCGAGGAACGGCGCACAGATACGCAGTATTTT. It yields the protein CASSFEERRTDTQYF.

This chain joins TRBV19 and TRBJ2-2; 7 nucleotides align to TRBD2. With V trimmed by 6 bases and J by 0 bases, 7 bases remained unmatched. The CDR3 totals 16 residues. In germline, CDR1 is LNHDA, CDR2 SQIVND (reference sequence). Written as DNA, the CDR3 is TGTGCCAGTAGGAGCGGGGCCCAGACGAACACCGGGGAGCTGTTTTTT. As protein: CASRSGAQTNTGELFF.

This CDR3 reads CASKFLAPTGELFF. CDR3 coding DNA: TGTGCCAGCAAATTCCTAGCGCCGACCGGGGAGCTGTTTTTT. The chain joins TRBV7-2 to TRBJ2-2, with D possibly matching TRBD2 (6 bases). Trimming shortened V by 7 bases and J by 5 bases, and 14 bases separated the two germline ends. In germline, CDR1 is SGHTA, CDR2 FQGNSA. This CDR3 comprises 14 residues.

The chain combines TRBV7-2 with TRBJ2-3; 14 bases line up with TRBD2. Germline-derived CDR1 and CDR2 are SGHTA and FQGNSA. This CDR3 spans 17 amino acids. J gave up 0 bases and V 6 bases, and 5 bases lay outside the gene matches. The DNA for the CDR3 is TGTGCCAGCAGACCGGGACTAGCGGGGGCCAGCACAGATACGCAGTATTTT. This gives the protein CASRPGLAGASTDTQYF.

The rearrangement links TRBV28 to TRBJ2-1, with D perhaps TRBD1 (6 bases). The CDR3 contains 16 residues. The germline V gene has CDR1 MDHEN and CDR2 SYDVKM. Trimming took off 5 bases at V and 0 bases at J, with 14 bases between the two ends. DNA for the CDR3: TGTGCCAGCAGTACACAGGGACCTCCCTCCTACAATGAGCAGTTCTTC. Its translation is CASSTQGPPSYNEQFF.

The table lists this clone with a few counts. This chain uses TRBV14 with TRBJ1-2, with D unclear. CDR3 size: 16 residues. The V end was cut by 2 bases, the J end by 4 bases, with 17 bases between. Looked up from germline, CDR1 is SGHDN and CDR2 is FVKESK. In DNA, the CDR3 is TGTGCCAGCAGCCAACTCGGGCCTCCTGGTGGCTATGGCTACACCTTC. Amino acids: CASSQLGPPGGYGYTF.

CDR3: CASSQDHSGANVLTF. CDR3 nucleotide sequence: TGTGCCAGCAGCCAGGATCACTCTGGGGCCAACGTCCTGACTTTC. This chain joins TRBV6-5 and TRBJ2-6; no definite D call. This CDR3 spans 15 amino acids. V was pared by 6 bases and J by 0 bases, with 9 bases between. Germline assignment: CDR1 MNHEY and CDR2 SVGAGI.

The J gene is TRBJ1-1, the V gene TRBV15; 7 bases line up with TRBD1. The V and J ends lost 1 base and 1 base, in that order; junction bases with no gene match: 0. Per the germline V gene, CDR1 is LNHNV and CDR2 is YYDKDF (reference sequence). The CDR3 is 14 amino acids. This CDR3 is CATSRGDRNTEAFF. The CDR3, as DNA: TGTGCCACCAGCAGAGGGGACAGGAACACTGAAGCTTTCTTT.

V is TRBV5-4 and J is TRBJ2-3; a possible D gene is TRBD2 (6 bases). Trimming removed 0 bases at V and 1 base at J, with 18 bases between. Germline V CDR1 and CDR2: SGHNT, YYREEE (reference sequence). This CDR3 is 18 amino acids long. The CDR3 sequence is CASSLDSLVGGGTDTQYF. The CDR3 bases are TGTGCCAGCAGCTTGGATTCTTTGGTCGGGGGAGGCACAGATACGCAGTATTTT. Full variable domain (rest looked up from reference TRBV5-4 and TRBJ2-3): ETGVTQSPTHLIKTRGQQVTLRCSSQSGHNTVSWYQQALGQGPQFIFQYYREEENGRGNFPPRFSGLQFPNYSSELNVNALELDDSALYLCASSLDSLVGGGTDTQYFGPGTRLTVL.

Only a few counts were recorded for this clone. This chain links TRBV30 with TRBJ2-3; D is ambiguous. The CDR3 is made up of 15 amino acids. CDR1 is GTSNPN and CDR2 is SVGIG in the germline V gene (reference sequence). Trimming cost V 0 bases and J 6 bases, with 16 bases left between them. The CDR3: CAWSVLSRMGDTQYF. CDR3 coding DNA: TGTGCCTGGAGTGTACTGTCCAGGATGGGGGATACGCAGTATTTT.